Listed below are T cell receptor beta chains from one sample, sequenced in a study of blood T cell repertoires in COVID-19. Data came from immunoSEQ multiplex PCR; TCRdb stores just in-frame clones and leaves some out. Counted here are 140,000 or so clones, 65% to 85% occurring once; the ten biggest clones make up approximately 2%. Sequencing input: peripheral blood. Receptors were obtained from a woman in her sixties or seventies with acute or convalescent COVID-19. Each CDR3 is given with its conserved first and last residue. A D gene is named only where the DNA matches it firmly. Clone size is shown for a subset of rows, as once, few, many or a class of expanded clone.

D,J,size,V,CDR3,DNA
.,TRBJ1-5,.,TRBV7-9,CASSLVQAINQPQHF,TGTGCCAGCAGCTTAGTTCAGGCAATCAATCAGCCCCAGCATTTT
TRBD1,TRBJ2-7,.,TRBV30,CAWRSRTPGQGVYEQYF,TGTGCCTGGAGGTCAAGGACACCGGGACAGGGGGTCTACGAGCAGTACTTC
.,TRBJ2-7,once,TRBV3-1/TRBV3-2,CASSQGRTGYEQYF,TGTGCCAGCAGCCAAGGCCGCACGGGCTACGAGCAGTACTTC
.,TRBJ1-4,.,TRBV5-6,CASSLGTQRGSEKLFF,TGTGCCAGCAGCTTGGGGACACAGAGGGGGAGCGAAAAACTGTTTTTT
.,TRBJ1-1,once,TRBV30,CAWSVMGPRKGTEAFF,TGTGCCTGGAGTGTAATGGGGCCGAGGAAGGGGACTGAAGCTTTCTTT
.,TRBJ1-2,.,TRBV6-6,CASSPPTDYGYTF,TGTGCCAGCAGTCCCCCCACGGACTATGGCTACACCTTC
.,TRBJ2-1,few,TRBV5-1,CASSSAGSLKPGDEQFF,TGCGCCAGCAGCTCCGCGGGTTCTTTAAAGCCCGGGGATGAGCAGTTCTTC
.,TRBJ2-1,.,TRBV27,CASRGLNNEQFF,TGTGCCAGCAGGGGGCTGAACAATGAGCAGTTCTTC
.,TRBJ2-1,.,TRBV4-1,CASSQDQGNIYNEQFF,TGCGCCAGCAGCCAAGACCAGGGTAATATCTACAATGAGCAGTTCTTC
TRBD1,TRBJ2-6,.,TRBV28,CASSPLGGSTSSGANVLTF,TGTGCCAGCAGCCCATTAGGGGGCTCTACCTCCTCTGGGGCCAACGTCCTGACTTTC
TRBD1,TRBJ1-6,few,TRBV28,CASSRDRGSYNSPLHF,TGTGCCAGCTCCCGGGACAGGGGCTCCTATAATTCACCCCTCCACTTT
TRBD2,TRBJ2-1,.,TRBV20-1,CSASEIRGRSSSYNEQFF,TGCAGTGCTAGTGAGATTCGCGGGAGGTCGAGCTCCTACAATGAGCAGTTCTTC
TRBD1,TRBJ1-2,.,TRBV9,CASSALQGEPNYGYTF,TGTGCCAGCAGCGCCCTACAGGGGGAACCTAACTATGGCTACACCTTC
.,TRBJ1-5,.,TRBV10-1,CASPKVGTGQPQHF,TGCGCCAGCCCCAAGGTGGGGACTGGTCAGCCCCAGCATTTT
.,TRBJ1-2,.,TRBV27,CASSLNPGYGYTF,TGTGCCAGCAGCCTCAACCCCGGGTATGGCTACACCTTC
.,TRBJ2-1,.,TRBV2,CASSLQGNLLF,TGTGCCAGCAGCCTGCAGGGAAATCTACTCTTC
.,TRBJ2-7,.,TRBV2,CASTGFGPYEQYF,TGTGCCAGCACGGGTTTCGGTCCCTACGAGCAGTACTTC
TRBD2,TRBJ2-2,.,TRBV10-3,CATLAANTGELFF,TGTGCCACCCTAGCGGCGAACACCGGGGAGCTGTTTTTT
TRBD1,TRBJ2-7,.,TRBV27,CASSLRQGRHEQYF,TGTGCCAGCAGTTTGCGACAGGGGAGGCACGAGCAGTACTTC
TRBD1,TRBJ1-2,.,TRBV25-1,CASSGGTGTNYGYTF,TGTGCCAGCAGTGGGGGGACAGGTACTAACTATGGCTACACCTTC
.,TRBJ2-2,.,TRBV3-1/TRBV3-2,CASSPLAISAGELFF,TGTGCCAGCAGCCCCCTAGCCATATCTGCCGGGGAGCTGTTTTTT
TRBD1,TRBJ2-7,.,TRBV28,CASRKRGTGTFYEQYF,TGTGCCAGCAGGAAACGGGGGACAGGGACTTTTTACGAGCAGTACTTC
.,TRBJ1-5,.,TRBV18,CASSPTIGTEPQHF,TGTGCCAGCTCACCTACAATTGGGACTGAGCCCCAGCATTTT
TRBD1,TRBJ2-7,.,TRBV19,CASSGGQVYEQYF,TGTGCCAGTAGTGGGGGACAGGTCTACGAGCAGTACTTC
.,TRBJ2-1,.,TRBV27,CASSTPSSYNEQFF,TGTGCCAGCAGCACTCCGAGCTCCTACAATGAGCAGTTCTTC
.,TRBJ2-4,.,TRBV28,CASSFSKLAKNIQYF,TGTGCCAGCAGTTTTTCGAAGCTAGCCAAAAACATTCAGTACTTC
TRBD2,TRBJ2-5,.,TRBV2,CASSERRLGTSGTETQYF,TGTGCCAGCAGTGAAAGGAGGTTAGGGACTAGCGGCACGGAGACCCAGTACTTC
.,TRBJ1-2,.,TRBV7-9,CASSLGGANYGYTF,TGTGCCAGCAGCTTGGGAGGGGCTAACTATGGCTACACCTTC
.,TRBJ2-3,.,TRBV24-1,CATAREASTDTQYF,TGTGCCACAGCAAGGGAGGCTAGCACAGATACGCAGTATTTT
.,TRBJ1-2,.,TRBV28,CASTSQRPYGYTF,TGTGCCAGCACCTCCCAGCGCCCCTATGGCTACACCTTC
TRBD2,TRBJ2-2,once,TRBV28,CASRLAGGPNTGELFF,TGTGCCAGTCGACTAGCGGGAGGACCGAACACCGGGGAGCTGTTTTTT
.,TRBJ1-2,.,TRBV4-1,CASSQGPGSGYGYTF,TGCGCCAGCAGCCAAGGCCCCGGGTCCGGCTATGGCTACACCTTC
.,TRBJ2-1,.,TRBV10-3,CAISELLAHNEQFF,TGTGCCATCAGTGAGTTACTAGCCCACAATGAGCAGTTCTTC
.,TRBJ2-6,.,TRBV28,CASSPGVGISGANVLTF,TGTGCCAGCAGCCCAGGGGTGGGCATCTCTGGGGCCAACGTCCTGACTTTC
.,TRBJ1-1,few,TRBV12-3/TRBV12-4,CASSLVTREAFF,TGTGCCAGCAGTTTGGTCACAAGAGAAGCTTTCTTT
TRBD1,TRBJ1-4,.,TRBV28,CASSLGGGEKLFF,TGTGCCAGCAGTTTAGGAGGGGGCGAAAAACTGTTTTTT
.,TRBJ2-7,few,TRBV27,CASSPGFAAYEQYF,TGTGCCAGCAGCCCCGGGTTCGCGGCCTACGAGCAGTACTTC
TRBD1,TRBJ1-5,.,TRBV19,CASTPGTENQPQHF,TGTGCCAGTACCCCCGGGACAGAGAATCAGCCCCAGCATTTT
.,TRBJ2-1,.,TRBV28,CASTLAGSYNEQFF,TGTGCCAGCACCCTTGCAGGGTCCTACAATGAGCAGTTCTTC
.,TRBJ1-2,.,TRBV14,CASSPGTLGYTF,TGTGCCAGCAGCCCGGGGACTTTAGGCTACACCTTC
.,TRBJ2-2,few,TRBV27,CASSSLAGNTGELFF,TGTGCCAGCAGTTCCCTAGCCGGCAACACCGGGGAGCTGTTTTTT
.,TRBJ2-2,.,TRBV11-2,CASSLGAGANTGELFF,TGTGCCAGCAGCTTAGGGGCGGGCGCGAACACCGGGGAGCTGTTTTTT
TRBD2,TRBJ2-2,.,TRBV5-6,CASSRMIGGAGVGTGELFF,TGTGCCAGCAGCCGGATGATTGGAGGAGCGGGAGTTGGCACCGGGGAGCTGTTTTTT
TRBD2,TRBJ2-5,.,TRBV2,CASSTVSSGSETQYF,TGTGCCAGCAGCACGGTCTCTAGCGGGAGCGAGACCCAGTACTTC
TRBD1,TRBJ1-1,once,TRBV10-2,CASSELGTENTEAFF,TGCGCCAGCAGTGAGCTGGGGACAGAGAACACTGAAGCTTTCTTT
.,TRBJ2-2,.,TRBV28,CASSLSSGRRGTGELFF,TGTGCCAGCAGTTTATCCTCCGGGAGACGGGGCACCGGGGAGCTGTTTTTT
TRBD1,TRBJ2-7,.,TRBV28,CASSFPPGTGGSYEQYF,TGTGCCAGCAGTTTCCCTCCCGGGACAGGGGGCAGCTACGAGCAGTACTTC
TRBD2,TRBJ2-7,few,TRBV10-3,CAISESKTSENYEQYF,TGTGCCATCAGTGAGTCTAAGACTAGCGAGAACTACGAGCAGTACTTC
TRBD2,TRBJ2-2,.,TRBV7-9,CASSQTSANRRTGELFF,TGTGCCAGCAGTCAGACTAGCGCGAACCGACGGACCGGGGAGCTGTTTTTT
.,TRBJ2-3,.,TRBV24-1,CATDGGTSPDTQYF,TGTGCCACCGACGGAGGGACCTCACCAGATACGCAGTATTTT
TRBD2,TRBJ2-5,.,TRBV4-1,CASSQPLAGLSETQYF,TGCGCCAGCAGCCAACCCTTAGCGGGACTATCTGAGACCCAGTACTTC
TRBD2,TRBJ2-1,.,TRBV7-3,CASSPQRLSGGPGNEQFF,TGTGCCAGCAGCCCGCAGCGTTTATCGGGAGGGCCGGGCAATGAGCAGTTCTTC
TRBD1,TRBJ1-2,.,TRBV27,CASSLGQGVYGYTF,TGTGCCAGCAGTTTGGGGCAGGGGGTCTATGGCTACACCTTC
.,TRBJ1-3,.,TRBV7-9,CASSGNTIYF,TGTGCCAGCTCAGGAAACACCATATATTTT